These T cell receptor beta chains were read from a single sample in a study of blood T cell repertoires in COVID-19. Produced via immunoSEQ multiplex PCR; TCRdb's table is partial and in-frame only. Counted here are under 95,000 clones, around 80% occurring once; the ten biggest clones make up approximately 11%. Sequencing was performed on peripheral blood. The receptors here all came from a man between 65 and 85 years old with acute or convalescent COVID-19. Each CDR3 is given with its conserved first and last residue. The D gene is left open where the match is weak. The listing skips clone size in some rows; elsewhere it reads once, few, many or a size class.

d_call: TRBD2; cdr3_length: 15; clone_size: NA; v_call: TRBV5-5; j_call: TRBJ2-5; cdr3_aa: CASSKGLADQETQYF; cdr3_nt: TGTGCCAGCAGCAAAGGACTAGCGGACCAAGAGACCCAGTACTTC
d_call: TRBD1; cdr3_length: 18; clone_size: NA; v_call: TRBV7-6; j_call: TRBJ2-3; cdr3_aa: CASSLGRGTGGSTDTQYF; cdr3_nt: TGTGCCAGCAGCTTAGGAAGGGGAACAGGGGGTAGCACAGATACGCAGTATTTT
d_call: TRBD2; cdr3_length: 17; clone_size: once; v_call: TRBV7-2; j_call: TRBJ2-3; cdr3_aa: CASSSRTSGGRGDTQYF; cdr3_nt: TGTGCCAGCAGCTCCCGGACTAGCGGGGGCAGGGGAGATACGCAGTATTTT
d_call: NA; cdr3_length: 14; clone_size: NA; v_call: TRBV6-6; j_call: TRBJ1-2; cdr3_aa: CASTDLTANYGYTF; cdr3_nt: TGTGCCAGCACTGATTTAACAGCTAACTATGGCTACACCTTC
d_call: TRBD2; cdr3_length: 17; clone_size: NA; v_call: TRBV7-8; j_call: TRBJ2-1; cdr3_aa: CASSSRGGKGSYNEQFF; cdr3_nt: TGTGCCAGCAGCTCCCGGGGGGGCAAGGGTAGCTACAATGAGCAGTTCTTC
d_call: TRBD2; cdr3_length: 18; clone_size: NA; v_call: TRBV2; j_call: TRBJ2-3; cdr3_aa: CASSLPKRGGLDSDTQYF; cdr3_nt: TGTGCCAGCAGTCTGCCAAAGCGGGGGGGCCTTGATTCAGATACGCAGTATTTT
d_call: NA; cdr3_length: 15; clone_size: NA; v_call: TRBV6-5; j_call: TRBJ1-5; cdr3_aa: CASSYDSGGTQPQHF; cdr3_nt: TGTGCCAGCAGTTACGATTCGGGGGGAACTCAGCCCCAGCATTTT
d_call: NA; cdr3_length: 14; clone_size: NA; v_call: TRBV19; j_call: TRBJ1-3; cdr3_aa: CASSTGFSGNTIYF; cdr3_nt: TGTGCCAGTAGTACAGGGTTCTCTGGAAACACCATATATTTT
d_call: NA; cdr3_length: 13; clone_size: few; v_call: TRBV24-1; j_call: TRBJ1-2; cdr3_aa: CATHGHSKVGYTF; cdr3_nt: TGTGCCACTCACGGACATAGTAAGGTCGGCTACACCTTC
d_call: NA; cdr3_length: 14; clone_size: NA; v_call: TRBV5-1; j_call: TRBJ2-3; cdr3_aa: CASSFEGSTDTQYF; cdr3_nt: TGCGCCAGCAGCTTCGAGGGTAGCACAGATACGCAGTATTTT
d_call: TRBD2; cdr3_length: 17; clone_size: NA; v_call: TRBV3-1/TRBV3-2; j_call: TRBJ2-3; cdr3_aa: CASSLYRTSGVPDTQYF; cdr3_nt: TGTGCCAGCAGCTTATATCGGACTAGCGGGGTACCAGATACGCAGTATTTT
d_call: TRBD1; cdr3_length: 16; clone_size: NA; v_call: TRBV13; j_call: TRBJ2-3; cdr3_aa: CASRAGQGYEGDTQYF; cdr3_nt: TGTGCCAGCCGAGCGGGACAGGGGTATGAAGGAGATACGCAGTATTTT
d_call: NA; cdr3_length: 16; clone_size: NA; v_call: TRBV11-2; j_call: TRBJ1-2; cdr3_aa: CASSSLQGTIPYGYTF; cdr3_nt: TGTGCCAGCAGCTCGTTACAGGGTACAATACCGTATGGCTACACCTTC
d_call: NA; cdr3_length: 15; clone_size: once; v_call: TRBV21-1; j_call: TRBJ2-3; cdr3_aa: CASSKRGQGNDTQYF; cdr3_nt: TGTGCCAGCAGCAAAAGGGGACAGGGAAACGATACGCAGTATTTT
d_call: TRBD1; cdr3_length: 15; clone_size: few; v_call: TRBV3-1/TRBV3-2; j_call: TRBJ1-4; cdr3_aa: CASSLRGPSNEKLFF; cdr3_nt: TGTGCCAGCAGCCTCAGGGGGCCAAGTAATGAAAAACTGTTTTTT
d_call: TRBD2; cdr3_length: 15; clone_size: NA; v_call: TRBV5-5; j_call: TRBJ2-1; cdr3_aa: CASRLAGDSYNEQFF; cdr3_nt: TGTGCCAGCAGGCTAGCGGGGGACTCCTACAATGAGCAGTTCTTC
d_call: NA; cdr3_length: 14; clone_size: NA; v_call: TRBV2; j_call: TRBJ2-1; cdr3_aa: CASKVAADVNEQFF; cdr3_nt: TGTGCCAGCAAGGTTGCGGCCGACGTCAATGAGCAGTTCTTC
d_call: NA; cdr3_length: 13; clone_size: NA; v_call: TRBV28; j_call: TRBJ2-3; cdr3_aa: CASSTGLTDTQYF; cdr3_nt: TGTGCCAGCAGCACGGGTCTCACAGATACGCAGTATTTT
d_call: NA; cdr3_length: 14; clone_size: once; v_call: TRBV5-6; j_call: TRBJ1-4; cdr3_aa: CASSLGAVNEKLFF; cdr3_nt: TGTGCCAGCAGCTTGGGGGCAGTGAATGAAAAACTGTTTTTT
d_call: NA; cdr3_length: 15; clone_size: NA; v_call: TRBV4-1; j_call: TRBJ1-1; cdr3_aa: CASSQGGGMNTEAFF; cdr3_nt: TGCGCCAGCAGCCAAGGGGGAGGAATGAACACTGAAGCTTTCTTT
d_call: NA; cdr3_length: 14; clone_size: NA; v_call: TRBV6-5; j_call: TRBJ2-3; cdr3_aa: CASSPGLREDTQYF; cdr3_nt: TGTGCCAGCAGTCCCGGACTGCGGGAAGATACGCAGTATTTT
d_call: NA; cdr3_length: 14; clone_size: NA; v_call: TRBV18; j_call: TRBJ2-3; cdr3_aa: CASSPPREADTQYF; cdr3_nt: TGTGCCAGCTCACCACCGAGGGAGGCAGATACGCAGTATTTT
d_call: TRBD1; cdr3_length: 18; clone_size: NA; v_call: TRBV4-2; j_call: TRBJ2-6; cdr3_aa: CASSQDRGQNSGANVLTF; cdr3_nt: TGTGCCAGCAGCCAAGATAGGGGACAGAACTCTGGGGCCAACGTCCTGACTTTC
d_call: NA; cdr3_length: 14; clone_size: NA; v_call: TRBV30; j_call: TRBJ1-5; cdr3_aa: CAWRARGGLGPQHF; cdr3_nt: TGTGCCTGGAGGGCTCGGGGAGGCCTTGGGCCCCAGCATTTT
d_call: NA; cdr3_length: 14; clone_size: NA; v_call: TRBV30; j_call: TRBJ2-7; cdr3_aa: CAWTREWEAYEQYF; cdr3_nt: TGTGCCTGGACTCGGGAGTGGGAGGCCTACGAGCAGTACTTC
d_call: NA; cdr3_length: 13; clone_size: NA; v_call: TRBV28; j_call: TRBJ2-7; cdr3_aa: CASSPTDTYEQYF; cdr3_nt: TGTGCCAGCAGCCCGACCGACACCTACGAGCAGTACTTC
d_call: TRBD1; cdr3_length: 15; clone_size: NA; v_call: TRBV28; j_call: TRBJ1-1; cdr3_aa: CASSLGTGWDTEAFF; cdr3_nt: TGTGCCAGCAGTTTAGGGACAGGGTGGGACACTGAAGCTTTCTTT
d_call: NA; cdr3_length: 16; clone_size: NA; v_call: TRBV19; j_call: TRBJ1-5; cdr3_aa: CASSIRIYRVNQPQHF; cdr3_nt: TGTGCCAGTAGTATCAGGATTTACAGGGTCAATCAGCCCCAGCATTTT
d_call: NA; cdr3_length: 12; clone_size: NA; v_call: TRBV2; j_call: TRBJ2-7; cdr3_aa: CASSANWYEQYF; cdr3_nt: TGTGCCAGCAGCGCAAACTGGTACGAGCAGTACTTC
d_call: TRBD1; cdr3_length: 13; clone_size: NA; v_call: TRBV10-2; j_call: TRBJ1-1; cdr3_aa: CASSEQGATEAFF; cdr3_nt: TGCGCCAGCAGTGAACAGGGGGCCACTGAAGCTTTCTTT
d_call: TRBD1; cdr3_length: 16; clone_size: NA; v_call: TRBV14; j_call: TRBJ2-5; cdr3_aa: CASSQLAGGGWETQYF; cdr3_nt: TGTGCCAGCAGCCAGCTAGCAGGGGGCGGTTGGGAGACCCAGTACTTC
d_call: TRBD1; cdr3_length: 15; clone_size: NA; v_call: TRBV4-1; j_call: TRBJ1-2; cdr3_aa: CASSRDGQGIYGYTF; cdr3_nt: TGCGCCAGCAGCCGGGATGGACAGGGGATTTATGGCTACACCTTC
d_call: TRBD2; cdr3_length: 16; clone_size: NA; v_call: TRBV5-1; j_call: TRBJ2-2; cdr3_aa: CASSYRTSGGSGELFF; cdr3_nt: TGCGCCAGCAGCTACCGGACTAGCGGGGGGTCCGGGGAGCTGTTTTTT
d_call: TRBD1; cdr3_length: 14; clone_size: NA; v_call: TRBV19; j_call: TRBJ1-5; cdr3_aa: CASTWQGGNQPQHF; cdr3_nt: TGTGCCAGTACTTGGCAGGGGGGAAATCAGCCCCAGCATTTT
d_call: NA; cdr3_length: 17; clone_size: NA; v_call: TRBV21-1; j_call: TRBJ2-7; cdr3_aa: CASSKALHTGATYEQYF; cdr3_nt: TGTGCCAGCAGCAAAGCGCTCCATACAGGGGCAACCTACGAGCAGTACTTC
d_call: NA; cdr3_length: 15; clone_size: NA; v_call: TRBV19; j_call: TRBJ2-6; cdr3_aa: CASSISRAGANVLTF; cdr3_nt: TGTGCCAGTAGTATCTCGAGGGCTGGGGCCAACGTCCTGACTTTC
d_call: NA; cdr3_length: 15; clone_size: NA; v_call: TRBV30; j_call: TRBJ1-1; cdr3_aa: CAWSVGGQIPAEAFF; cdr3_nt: TGTGCCTGGAGTGTAGGGGGACAAATACCCGCTGAAGCTTTCTTT
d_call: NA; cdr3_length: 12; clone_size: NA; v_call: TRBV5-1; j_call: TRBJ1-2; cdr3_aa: CASSNPGSGYTF; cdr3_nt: TGCGCCAGCAGCAACCCGGGGAGTGGCTACACCTTC
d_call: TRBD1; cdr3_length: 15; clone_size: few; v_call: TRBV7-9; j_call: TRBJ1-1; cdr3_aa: CASSLKWDRNTEAFF; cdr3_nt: TGTGCCAGCAGCTTAAAGTGGGACAGGAACACTGAAGCTTTCTTT
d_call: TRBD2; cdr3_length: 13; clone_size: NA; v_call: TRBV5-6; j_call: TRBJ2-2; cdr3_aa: CASSQGLAGELFF; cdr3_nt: TGTGCCAGCAGCCAAGGACTAGCCGGGGAGCTGTTTTTT
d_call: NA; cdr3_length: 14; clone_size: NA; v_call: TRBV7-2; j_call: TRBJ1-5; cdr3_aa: CASSLGGGPEPQHF; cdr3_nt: TGTGCCAGCAGCTTAGGGGGGGGCCCCGAGCCCCAGCATTTT
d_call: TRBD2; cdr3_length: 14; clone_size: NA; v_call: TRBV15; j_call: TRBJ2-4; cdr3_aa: CATSSRLGGDIQYF; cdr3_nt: TGTGCCACCAGCTCCCGACTGGGAGGGGACATTCAGTACTTC
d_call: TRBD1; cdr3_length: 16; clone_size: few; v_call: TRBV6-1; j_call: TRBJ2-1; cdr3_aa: CASSETGAVSYNEQFF; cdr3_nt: TGTGCCAGCAGCGAAACAGGGGCCGTCTCCTACAATGAGCAGTTCTTC
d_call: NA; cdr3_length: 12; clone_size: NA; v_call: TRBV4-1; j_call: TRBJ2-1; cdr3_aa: CASSQPFGEQFF; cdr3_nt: TGCGCCAGCAGCCAGCCCTTCGGTGAGCAGTTCTTC
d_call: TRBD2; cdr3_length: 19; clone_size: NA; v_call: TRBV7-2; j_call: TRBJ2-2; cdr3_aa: CASSPGPRGLAGFTGELFF; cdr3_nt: TGTGCCAGCAGCCCGGGGCCTAGAGGCCTAGCGGGATTCACCGGGGAGCTGTTTTTT
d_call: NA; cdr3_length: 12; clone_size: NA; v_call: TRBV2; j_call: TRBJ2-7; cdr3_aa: CASSPPAYEQYF; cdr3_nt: TGTGCCAGCAGTCCCCCGGCCTACGAGCAGTACTTC
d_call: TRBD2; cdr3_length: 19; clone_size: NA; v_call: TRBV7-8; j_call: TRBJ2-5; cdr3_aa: CASSLEGLAGGLDQETQYF; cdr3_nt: TGTGCCAGCAGCTTAGAAGGACTAGCGGGGGGGCTAGACCAAGAGACCCAGTACTTC
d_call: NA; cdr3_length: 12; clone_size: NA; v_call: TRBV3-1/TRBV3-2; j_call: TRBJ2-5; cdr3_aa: CASSHAGPGIYF; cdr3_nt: TGTGCCAGCAGCCACGCGGGACCGGGGATATACTTC
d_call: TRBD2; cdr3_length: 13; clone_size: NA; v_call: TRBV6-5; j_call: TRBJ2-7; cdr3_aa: CASTASGDYEQYF; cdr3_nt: TGTGCCAGCACCGCTAGCGGGGACTACGAGCAGTACTTC
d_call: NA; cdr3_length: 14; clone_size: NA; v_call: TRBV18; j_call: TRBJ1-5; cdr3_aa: CASSQDRYNQPQHF; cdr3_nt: TGTGCCAGCTCCCAAGACAGGTACAATCAGCCCCAGCATTTT
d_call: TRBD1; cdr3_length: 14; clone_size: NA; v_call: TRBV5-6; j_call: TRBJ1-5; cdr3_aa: CASSKTGVSQPQHF; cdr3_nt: TGTGCCAGCAGCAAGACAGGGGTTAGCCAGCCCCAGCATTTT